These 18 T cell receptor beta chains came from one sample sequenced in a study of cytotoxic CD8 clonotypes in ibrutinib-treated CLL. Here immunoSEQ multiplex PCR was the method, and the copy in TCRdb shows in-frame clones only, minus some. The sample lists just over 200,000 clones, 60% to 80% occurring once. The sample was PBMCs, taken after 12 months of ibrutinib treatment. The origin of the receptors is a human donor with chronic lymphocytic leukemia.

The chain carries TRBV28 and TRBJ1-1, with D possibly being TRBD1 (5 bases). Trimming removed 10 bases at V and 10 bases at J, with 19 bases between. The germline V gene has CDR1 MDHEN and CDR2 SYDVKM. CDR3 size: 12 residues. The CDR3 here is CATGPFGAGAFF. The DNA of the CDR3 is TGTGCCACTGGACCGTTCGGGGCGGGAGCTTTCTTT.

J is TRBJ1-1 and V is TRBV11-2; D gene ambiguous. This CDR3 spans 13 amino acids. The germline V gene encodes CDR1 SGHAT and CDR2 FQNNGV. Trimming removed 5 bases at V and 4 bases at J, with 11 bases between. In nucleotides, the CDR3 is TGTGCCAGCAGCCGTATGGTGGTCACTGAAGCTTTCTTT. Its protein product is CASSRMVVTEAFF.

The V gene is TRBV6-5, the J gene TRBJ2-3; D tentatively reads TRBD1 or TRBD2 (6 bases each). V lost 0 bases and J 2 bases, leaving 12 bases between the germline ends. CDR1 MNHEY and CDR2 SVGAGI come from the germline V gene. This CDR3 spans 16 amino acids. The CDR3 DNA reads as TGTGCCAGCAGTTACTCGATAGGGGGACTCACAGATACGCAGTATTTT. Amino acid sequence: CASSYSIGGLTDTQYF.

The sample holds a few counts of this clone. The chain joins TRBV6-5 to TRBJ1-4; D gene uncertain. From germline, CDR1 is MNHEY and CDR2 SVGAGI. The CDR3 consists of 13 residues. Trimming took 6 bases from V and 4 from J, leaving 9 bases between them. The CDR3 DNA follows: TGTGCCAGCAGCGGCCAGCTTAATGAAAAACTGTTTTTT. Its protein is CASSGQLNEKLFF.

As for this clone: The CDR3 does not end in the conserved phenylalanine or tryptophan, so this is likely a read error. No DNA is shown, since the ends of the CDR3 on it are uncertain; the CDR3 is the one TCRdb lists. V usage is TRBV10-1 and J usage is TRBJ1-6. The CDR3 contains 10 residues when both ends are counted. CDR1 and CDR2 from the germline V gene are WNHNN and SYGVQD (reference sequence). CDR3: CASSQPPYTG.

There are a few counts of this clone. The chain carries TRBV9 and TRBJ2-1; 7 bases align to TRBD2. The germline gives CDR1 SGDLS, CDR2 YYNGEE. V lost 0 bases to trimming and J lost 9 bases; unmatched junction nucleotides: 9. This CDR3 region has 15 residues. The CDR3: CASSVGGGPSIEQFF. CDR3 nucleotide sequence: TGTGCCAGCAGCGTAGGGGGAGGGCCTTCGATTGAGCAGTTCTTC.

The count of this clone is one. This sequence joins TRBV29-1 and TRBJ1-1, with D possibly matching TRBD1 (5 bases). V was shortened by 7 bases and J by 1 base, with 13 bases between the two germline ends. The germline CDR1 and CDR2 sequences are SQVTM and ANQGSEA. The CDR3 consists of 13 residues. CDR3 loop: CSGVGRSNTEAFF. Here the CDR3 DNA reads TGCAGCGGCGTGGGACGGTCGAACACTGAAGCTTTCTTT. The complete variable domain, with remaining parts taken from reference TRBV29-1 and TRBJ1-1, reads SAVISQKPSRDICQRGTSLTIQCQVDSQVTMMFWYRQQPGQSLTLIATANQGSEATYESGFVIDKFPISRPNLTFSTLTVSNMSPEDSSIYLCSGVGRSNTEAFFGQGTRLTVV.

The chain carries TRBV6-5 and TRBJ1-2, with D unclear. CDR3 length: 14 amino acids. Germline values: CDR1 MNHEY, CDR2 SVGAGI. V was cut by 4 bases and J by 0 bases, with 9 bases left in between. The CDR3: CASSLSSTNYGYTF. DNA for the CDR3: TGTGCCAGCAGTTTAAGTAGCACTAACTATGGCTACACCTTC.

The sample holds many counts of this clone. The chain has TRBV10-3 and TRBJ1-1; tentatively, D is TRBD1 (5 bases). The germline V gene encodes CDR1 ENHRY and CDR2 SYGVKD. V was cut by 5 bases and J by 4 bases, with 11 bases left in between. CDR3 length: 13 amino acids. The chain's CDR3 is CAISQWGSTEAFF. The CDR3 nucleotides are TGTGCCATCAGTCAATGGGGGAGCACTGAAGCTTTCTTT.

The rearrangement joins TRBV4-2 to TRBJ1-5; D is uncertain. Trimming cost V 4 bases and J 3 bases, with 13 bases left between them. The CDR3 runs to 15 residues. Germline V gives CDR1 LGHNA, CDR2 YNFKEQ. The CDR3: CASSPQDGSNQPQHF. The CDR3 coding sequence is TGTGCCAGCAGCCCCCAGGACGGCTCCAATCAGCCCCAGCATTTT.

V gene TRBV7-8 combines with J gene TRBJ1-1; 10 bases match TRBD1. CDR3 length equals 14 residues. Unmatched junction bases numbered 5, after V lost 5 bases and J lost 5 bases. The germline V gene encodes CDR1 SGHVS and CDR2 FQNEAQ. The CDR3 sequence: CASSIGQGGTEAFF. In DNA form, the CDR3 reads TGTGCCAGCAGCATCGGACAGGGGGGGACTGAAGCTTTCTTT.

The chain uses TRBV28 and TRBJ1-2; D perhaps matches TRBD1 (5 bases). This CDR3 contains 14 residues. The V end lost 6 bases, the J end lost 7 bases, and 18 bases lay between the germline ends. Germline-derived CDR1 and CDR2 are MDHEN and SYDVKM. CDR3 in DNA: TGTGCCAGCAGACTCCTAACAGGATGGGGTGGCTACACCTTC. It translates to CASRLLTGWGGYTF.

The table lists this clone with a few counts. This chain connects TRBV11-2 to TRBJ2-1, with D tentatively TRBD2 (6 bases). The CDR3 sequence is 13 residues long. V was trimmed by 5 bases and J by 7 bases, leaving 12 bases between them. In germline, CDR1 is SGHAT, CDR2 FQNNGV. The chain's CDR3 is CASSLGAGNEQFF. The CDR3 DNA follows: TGTGCCAGCAGCCTTGGGGCGGGGAATGAGCAGTTCTTC.

This clone was observed a single time. The chain has TRBV7-9 and TRBJ1-4, with D uncertain. The germline CDR1 and CDR2 sequences are SEHNR and FQNEAQ (reference sequence). Trimming cost V 3 bases and J 2 bases, with 7 bases left between them. The length of the CDR3 is 14 residues. Written as DNA, the CDR3 is TGTGCCAGCAGCTTGATGTCCACTAATGAAAAACTGTTTTTT. Translated: CASSLMSTNEKLFF.

This chain joins TRBV19 and TRBJ2-2; 7 nucleotides agree with TRBD2. Trimming removed 7 bases from V and 1 base from J; junction bases left unmatched: 3. This CDR3 is built from 14 residues. CDR1 is LNHDA, CDR2 SQIVND, per germline (reference sequence). The CDR3 loop reads CASTGLLNTGELFF. In DNA, the CDR3 is TGTGCCAGTACGGGACTACTGAACACCGGGGAGCTGTTTTTT. Based on the CDR3 plus reference TRBV19 and TRBJ2-2, the full variable domain is DGGITQSPKYLFRKEGQNVTLSCEQNLNHDAMYWYRQDPGQGLRLIYYSQIVNDFQKGDIAEGYSVSREKKESFPLTVTSAQKNPTAFYLCASTGLLNTGELFFGEGSRLTVL.

The rearrangement uses TRBV4-3 and TRBJ1-2; D gene unclear. Trimming stripped 0 bases from V and 8 bases from J, with 10 bases between. Per germline, CDR1 LGHNA and CDR2 YSLEER. This CDR3 comprises 13 residues. CDR3 coding DNA: TGCGCCAGCAGCCAAGATCGTACTGGGGGCTACACCTTC. Translated, it gives CASSQDRTGGYTF.

V usage is TRBV20-1 and J usage is TRBJ2-7, with no clear D. This CDR3 contains 11 residues. Germline V gene data show CDR1 as DFQATT and CDR2 as SNEGSKA (reference sequence). V lost 0 bases and J lost 7, with 7 bases in between. For the CDR3, the DNA is TGCAGTGCTAGAGAAGGAGTTGAGCAGTACTTC. This codes for CSAREGVEQYF.

This clone was counted only a few times. The CDR3 is CASSRIGLLREKLFF. CDR3 sequence (DNA): TGTGCCAGCAGCCGTATAGGACTGTTACGTGAAAAACTGTTTTTT. The genes are TRBV14 and TRBJ1-4; D uncertain. CDR1 SGHDN and CDR2 FVKESK come from the germline V gene. Trimming shortened V by 4 bases and J by 7 bases, and 16 bases separated the two germline ends. This CDR3 comprises 15 residues.